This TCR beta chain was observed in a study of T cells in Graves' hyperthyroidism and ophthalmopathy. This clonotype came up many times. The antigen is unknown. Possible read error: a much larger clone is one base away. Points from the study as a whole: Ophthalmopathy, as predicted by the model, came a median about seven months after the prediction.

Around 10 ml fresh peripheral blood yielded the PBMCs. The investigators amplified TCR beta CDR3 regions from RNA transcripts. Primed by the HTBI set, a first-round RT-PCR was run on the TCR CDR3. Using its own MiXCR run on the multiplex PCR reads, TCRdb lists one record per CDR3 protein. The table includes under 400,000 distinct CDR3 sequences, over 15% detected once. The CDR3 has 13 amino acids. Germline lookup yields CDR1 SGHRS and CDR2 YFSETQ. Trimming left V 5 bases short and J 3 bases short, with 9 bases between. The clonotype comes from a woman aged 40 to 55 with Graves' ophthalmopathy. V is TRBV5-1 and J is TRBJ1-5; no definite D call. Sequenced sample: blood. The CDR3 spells CASSHSSNQPQHF. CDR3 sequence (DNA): TGCGCCAGCAGTCACAGCTCCAATCAGCCCCAGCATTTT.